What follows are 14 T cell receptor beta chains derived from one specimen sequenced in a study of T cells in Graves' hyperthyroidism and ophthalmopathy (dated by TCRdb to between 2019 and 2020). The library relied on multiplex PCR. The sequencer was an Illumina HiSeq 2000. TCR beta CDR3 regions were amplified from RNA transcripts. A first-round RT-PCR of the TCR CDR3 used the HTBI primer set with the Qiagen OneStep RT-PCR kit. TCRdb reprocessing: public reads trimmed at Q25 with fastp, clones called with MiXCR, in-frame beta chains kept. Rows with a matching CDR3 protein are joined into one entry that keeps the most common DNA and genes. This sample has around 610,000 distinct CDR3 sequences in its table, and roughly 15% of those were observed once. About 4.5% of the sample belongs to the ten largest clones. Sequenced: blood. The receptors were gathered from a woman in her forties with Graves' ophthalmopathy.

This clonotype was detected only a few times. At one boundary the junction diverges from the germline segment, which might be a read error. This CDR3 is CASSQDYGQETQYF. In DNA, the CDR3 is TGTGCTAGCAGCCAAGATTACGGACAAGAGACCCAGTACTTC. This chain links TRBV3-1 with TRBJ2-5; D is undetermined. CDR3 size: 14 residues. Germline loops: CDR1 LGHDT, CDR2 YNNKEL (reference sequence).

This clonotype was seen a handful of times. The genes are TRBV19 and TRBJ2-7; perhaps TRBD2 as D (5 bases). Trimming removed 10 bases from V and 3 bases from J, with 19 bases in between. The CDR3 length is 14 residues. CDR1 LNHDA and CDR2 SQIVND come from the germline V gene (reference sequence). This CDR3 reads CATRRNSGFYEQYF. The CDR3 DNA follows: TGTGCCACCCGGAGGAACAGCGGCTTCTACGAGCAGTACTTC.

This clonotype was recorded at least ten times. V is TRBV19 and J is TRBJ2-7, with 9 bases identical to TRBD2. The CDR3 has 13 residues. Trimming removed 3 bases from V and 6 bases from J; junction bases left unmatched: 3. Germline CDR1 reads LNHDA; CDR2 reads SQIVND (reference sequence). The CDR3 sequence: CASSISLAGEQYF. DNA of the CDR3: TGTGCCAGTAGTATCTCACTAGCGGGCGAGCAGTACTTC.

The chain has TRBV3-1 and TRBJ1-6; unclear D gene. The CDR3 contains 15 residues. With 1 base removed from V and 8 bases from J, the gap between germline ends came to 12 bases. Germline values: CDR1 LGHDT, CDR2 YNNKEL (reference sequence). The CDR3 DNA reads as TGTGCCAGCAGCCAAGCACGCCGGAACCATTCACCCCTCCACTTT. Protein: CASSQARRNHSPLHF.

This clonotype was counted many times. This rearrangement joins TRBV29-1 to TRBJ1-1; D is unresolved. CDR1 and CDR2 from the germline V gene are SQVTM and ANQGSEA. Trimming shortened V by 6 bases and J by 0 bases, and 17 bases separated the two germline ends. The CDR3 contains 15 residues. CDR3 sequence reads: CSVPKPGRLNTEAFF. The CDR3 bases are TGCAGCGTACCCAAGCCTGGCAGATTGAACACTGAAGCTTTCTTT.

Regarding this clonotype: With a much larger clone just one base away, this may be a read error. The V gene is TRBV5-1, the J gene TRBJ2-2; 7 bases are shared with TRBD1. Germline V gives CDR1 SGHRS, CDR2 YFSETQ. This CDR3 contains 16 residues. J lost 5 bases, V lost 0 bases, and 7 bases had no gene match. CDR3 nucleotide sequence: TGCGCCAGCAGCTTGGAACAGGGGATGGATACCGGGGAGCTGTTTTTT. It is translated as CASSLEQGMDTGELFF.

In this sample, this clonotype turned up once. CDR3 bases: TGTGCCAGCAGTTTAGAAAGAGTGGGGTACGAGCAGTACTTC. It encodes CASSLERVGYEQYF. The chain employs TRBV12-3 or TRBV12-4 and TRBJ2-7, with D uncertain. The CDR3 contains 14 residues. Trimming removed 1 base from V and 4 bases from J, with 11 bases in between.

This clonotype showed up many times. The V call is TRBV24-1, the J call TRBJ2-2, with 12 bases matching TRBD2. Trimming took 3 bases from V and 5 from J; bases not matched to a gene: 6. Germline V gene sequence: CDR1 KGHDR, CDR2 SFDVKD. This CDR3 spans 17 amino acids. CDR3: CATSDGRLAGVTGELFF. The DNA for the CDR3 is TGTGCCACCAGTGATGGGCGACTAGCGGGAGTGACCGGGGAGCTGTTTTTT.

The table lists this clonotype with many counts. The chain links TRBV29-1 to TRBJ2-7; 9 positions agree with TRBD2. The V gene's germline CDR1 is SQVTM and CDR2 ANQGSEA. This CDR3 is built from 17 residues. The V and J ends lost 0 bases and 2 bases, in that order; junction bases with no gene match: 11. The DNA of the CDR3 is TGCAGCGTTGAAGACGCAGACTTGGCGGGAGGGCCCTACGAGCAGTACTTC. Residues: CSVEDADLAGGPYEQYF.

Ten or more counts support this clonotype. The chain links TRBV6-5 to TRBJ1-2, with 8 positions matching TRBD1. V shed 6 bases and J 4 bases; nucleotides not matched to a gene: 10. CDR3 length: 15 residues. CDR1 MNHEY and CDR2 SVGAGI come from the germline V gene. The CDR3 here is CASSPGQGTFYGYTF. In nucleotides, the CDR3 is TGTGCCAGCAGCCCAGGACAGGGTACATTCTATGGCTACACCTTC.

This clonotype appeared a few times. Relative to the germline gene, one junction end is altered; a read error may explain this. This chain joins TRBV5-1 and TRBJ1-5; D remains ambiguous. Per the germline V gene, CDR1 is SGHRS and CDR2 is YFSETQ. The CDR3 totals 9 residues. CDR3 sequence: CASSLLPEF. The CDR3 DNA sequence: TGCGCCAGCAGCTTGTTACCGGAGTTT.

This clonotype has at least ten counts. The chain carries TRBV6-1 and TRBJ2-5; 10 bases line up with TRBD1. CDR3 length: 15 residues. The germline gives CDR1 MNHNS, CDR2 SASEGT. V was pared by 5 bases and J by 5 bases, with 8 bases of the junction left unmatched. The CDR3 spells CASSKGTGARETQYF. Written as DNA, the CDR3 is TGTGCCAGCAGTAAAGGGACAGGGGCCAGGGAGACCCAGTACTTC.

The CDR3 here is CASSSLGTGAGEQYF. Here the CDR3 DNA reads TGCGCCAGCAGCTCTCTAGGGACAGGGGCCGGGGAGCAGTACTTC. The rearrangement joins TRBV5-1 to TRBJ2-7; 10 bases agree with TRBD1. CDR3 length equals 15 residues. Germline V lookup: CDR1 SGHRS, CDR2 YFSETQ. V trimming: 3 bases; J trimming: 7 bases; junction bases outside the gene matches: 10. The full variable domain, with the rest looked up from reference TRBV5-1 and TRBJ2-7, is KAGVTQTPRYLIKTRGQQVTLSCSPISGHRSVSWYQQTPGQGLQFLFEYFSETQRNKGNFPGRFSGRQFSNSRSEMNVSTLELGDSALYLCASSSLGTGAGEQYFGPGTRLTVT.

This clonotype was detected ten times or more. This rearrangement joins TRBV6-5 to TRBJ2-7; the D gene is possibly TRBD2 (6 bases). The CDR3 sequence is 17 residues long. The V gene's germline CDR1 is MNHEY and CDR2 SVGAGI. Between the trimmed V and J ends, which lost 0 bases and 3 bases, there was a span of 18 bases. DNA for the CDR3: TGTGCCAGCAGTTACTCGATCGGGCGGGAAACCCTCTACGAGCAGTACTTC. It encodes CASSYSIGRETLYEQYF.